The entry below describes one T cell receptor (beta chain). Its antigen is as yet unknown. This record comes from a study of CXCR3-negative and CXCR3-positive naive CD8 T cells. Study conclusions and caveats: Higher TRB CDR3 hydrophobicity marked CXCR3-positive naive cells relative to CXCR3-negative naive cells. Most assays were run on fresh PBMCs (CXCR3 expression partially decreased after cryopreservation).

The CDR3 contains 16 residues. Germline V gene data show CDR1 as SNHLY and CDR2 as FYNNEI. Within the CD8+ T cell compartment, naive cells were CD45RO-CCR7+CD27+CD95-. Carrying UMI labels, the TRB cDNA libraries were prepared through 5' RACE. After re-calling the 5' RACE reads, TCRdb lists one entry per CDR3 protein, DNA absent. The sample table sets out 100,000 or so distinct CDR3 sequences. The chain recombines TRBV2 with TRBJ2-1; TCRdb calls TRBD1, which cannot be checked without DNA. The sequence came from a human donor in good health. Some clones in this sample may be carry-over from other donors' samples. The sample taken for sequencing was naive CXCR3+ CD8+ T cells from blood. Subset given: CD45RO-CCR7+CD27+CD95- naive CD8+ T cells expressing CXCR3 (TNR3+). The chain's CDR3 is CASSESGGSRYNEQFF.